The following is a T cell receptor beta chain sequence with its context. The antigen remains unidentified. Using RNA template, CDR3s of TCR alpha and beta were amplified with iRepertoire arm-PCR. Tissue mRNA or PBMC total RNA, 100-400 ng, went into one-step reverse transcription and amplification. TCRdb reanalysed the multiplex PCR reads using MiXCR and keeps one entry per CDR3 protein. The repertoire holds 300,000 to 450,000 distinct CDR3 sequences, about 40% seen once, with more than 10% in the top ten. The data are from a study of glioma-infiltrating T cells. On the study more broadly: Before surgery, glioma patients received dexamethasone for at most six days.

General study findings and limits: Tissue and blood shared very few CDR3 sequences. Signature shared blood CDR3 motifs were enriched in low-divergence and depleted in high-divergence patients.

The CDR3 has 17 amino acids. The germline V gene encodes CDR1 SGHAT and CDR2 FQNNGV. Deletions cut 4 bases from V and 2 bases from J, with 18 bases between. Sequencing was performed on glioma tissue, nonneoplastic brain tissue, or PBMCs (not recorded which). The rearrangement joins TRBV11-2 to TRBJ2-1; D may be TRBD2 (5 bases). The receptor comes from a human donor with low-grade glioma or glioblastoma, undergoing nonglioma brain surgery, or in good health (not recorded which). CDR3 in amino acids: CASSSRLSGSAYNEQFF. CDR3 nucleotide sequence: TGTGCCAGCAGCTCTAGGCTGTCGGGGAGTGCCTACAATGAGCAGTTCTTC.